This record concerns one T cell receptor beta chain sequence. Its antigen has not been determined. No clone much larger than this one lies a single base away; base qualities are absent. The germline V gene encodes CDR1 MDHEN and CDR2 SYDVKM. Germline trimming amounts to 2 bases on V and 8 bases on J, with 5 as the count of junction bases outside the gene matches. Reading from cysteine to phenylalanine, the CDR3 counts 15 amino acids. Left in the record is the CDR3 DNA by itself, 45 bases read in frame from the first base. The 39 donors, aged about 6 to 95 years, were systemically healthy Caucasian individuals from Russia. Each donor gave ten milliliters of peripheral blood, collected into EDTA-treated Vacutainer tubes. Ficoll-Paque density-gradient centrifugation was used to isolate PBMCs, with at least 7 million per sample. Trizol reagent was used to extract total RNA from PBMCs, with at least 6 micrograms per sample. Naive CD45RAhigh/CD27high T cell percentages were measured by flow cytometry on a PBMC aliquot from every donor.

The data were obtained in a study of blood T cells in healthy people across ages (dated by TCRdb to the mid-2010s). Context from the whole study: In model experiments, roughly one uniquely barcoded TCR beta cDNA molecule per two T cells was captured by template switching. The study measured age-related changes in TCR beta repertoire diversity using deep sequencing normalized with unique cDNA molecular identifiers. Four age groups were formed from the donors: young (average approximately 17 years), middle-aged (around 40), aged (approximately 60) and long-lived (about 80). To avoid experimental bias, donors of different ages were randomly spread across the sequencing lanes. Using the same blood draw, the study looked at two additional independent replicas of 1 million unique cDNA reads for two donors, one aged 18 to 30 and the other aged 80 or older. Broad study findings and their caveats: Compared with the aged group, the long-lived group had more naive CD4+ T cells, fewer expanded clones and increased TCR diversity, suggesting age selection. Because donor CMV infection status was unknown, age-related changes in expanded clonotypes were potentially confounded. Total diversity estimates from one million sequenced T cells were considered lower bounds and underestimates. Observed TCR beta diversity per million T cells fell roughly linearly with age, and a significant reduction was already apparent by age roughly 40. Because profiling used bulk unsorted PBMCs, naive and antigen-experienced compartments could not be compared conclusively. A strong correlation was found between observed TCR beta diversity and the percentage of naive T cells measured by flow cytometry.

The library was produced with 5' RACE. Sequencing used an Illumina HiSeq 2500. A second PCR of about 6 to 12 cycles was run with a J-beta primer mix and a sample-barcoded 5' primer. Each TCR beta cDNA molecule received a unique molecular identifier from a template-switch 5' adaptor carrying 12 random nucleotides. Each sample yielded at least 3 million CDR3-containing paired-end reads. First-strand cDNA synthesis was performed from all RNA using the Mint cDNA synthesis kit, with priming by a TRBC-specific oligonucleotide. After uracil-DNA glycosylase treatment, a first 18-cycle PCR used universal primers M1SS and BC2_uni_R on all cDNA. The paper's data handling went like this. Normalization of each sample was performed by random selection of 1 million high-quality reads, each carrying a distinct molecular identifier. Instead of being binned into consensus sequences, reads that shared molecular identifiers were thrown out. CDR3 identification, clonotype clustering and error correction used MiTCR with a Q25 quality threshold and the strictest error-elimination algorithm. A nonparametric unseen species model with Euler transformation was used to estimate lower-bound total TCR beta diversity. TCRdb reprocessed the public reads (quality trimming at Q25 with fastp, clone calling with MiXCR) and kept in-frame beta chains. Rows merge per CDR3 protein into single entries with the most common DNA and genes. TCRdb assigned the V and J calls; the authors' analysis was not used. Recorded for this sample are under 2,000,000 distinct CDR3 sequences; roughly 50% of them occurred a single time. The ten top clones hold around 2.1% of the sample.

This TCR derives from a woman between 40 and 50 years old in good health. Here the chain combines TRBV28 and TRBJ1-6; 8 bases in the middle match TRBD1. What was sequenced was blood. The CDR3 corresponds to CASSLTGQGHSPLHF. Here is the DNA: TGTGCCAGCAGTTTAACAGGACAGGGCCATTCACCCCTCCACTTT.